This T cell receptor beta chain appears in the sequencing data of a study of OX40 agonist ivuxolimab in advanced cancers. Findings of the study overall: There was clonal expansion of CD4+ and CD8+ blood T cells by week 6 at 0.1 to 3.0 mg/kg. Partial responders at 0.1-3.0 mg/kg had among the lowest clonal expansion.

Trimming took 2 bases from V and 6 from J, leaving 17 bases between them. Germline V gene lookup returns CDR1 KGHSH and CDR2 LQKENI. The CDR3 is 16 residues long. Here immunoSEQ multiplex PCR was the method, and the copy in TCRdb shows in-frame clones only, minus some. The repertoire consists of some 70,000 clones, with approximately 86% occurring once and the leading ten covering 0.6% to 0.8%. As regards this clone: Antigen unknown.

The chain carries TRBV18 and TRBJ2-1, with unresolved D. This sample comprised CD4+ or CD8+ T cells sorted from blood, obtained in a trial of the OX40 agonist ivuxolimab. The receptor was derived from an adult with an advanced solid tumor such as melanoma, head and neck, liver or kidney cancer. In DNA form, the CDR3 reads TGTGCCAGCTCACCAAGGCAGGCCGGATCAAGCAATGAGCAGTTCTTC. It translates to CASSPRQAGSSNEQFF.